This T cell receptor beta chain was retrieved from a study of blood T cell repertoires in COVID-19. V was pared by 6 bases and J by 0 bases, with 12 bases between. CDR1 is SNHLY and CDR2 is FYNNEI in the germline V gene. The CDR3 loop spans 14 amino acids. Data came from immunoSEQ multiplex PCR; TCRdb stores just in-frame clones and leaves some out. Of about 130,000 clones listed, around 78% were seen once; the top ten hold 10% to 13%. The receptor comes from a human donor in a cohort sampled during active COVID-19. The rearrangement links TRBV2 to TRBJ2-7; tentatively, D is TRBD2 (5 bases). The sample consisted of peripheral blood. Here the CDR3 DNA reads TGTGCCAGCAGCGCGGCTGGGAGCTCCTACGAGCAGTACTTC. Encoded protein: CASSAAGSSYEQYF.